This T cell receptor beta chain was recovered during a study of PD-L1 blockade in urothelial cancer. Study overall: In the mid-2010s therapy began: atezolizumab 1,200 mg intravenously every 3 weeks. Blood was evaluated 3 weeks (second dose) and 6 weeks after therapy began. Blood samples had a median of around 150,000 T cells. The study's findings and limits: Durable-benefit patients had greater expansion of tumor-associated blood clones at 3 weeks.

As for time point: pretreatment peripheral blood. About this clone: Its antigen is undetermined.

Using immunoSEQ multiplex PCR, the repertoire was profiled, and TCRdb retains in-frame clones only, with some absent. Of approximately 48,000 clones in the sample, 87% were seen once. The germline V and J ends were trimmed by 3 bases and 3 bases, with 5 bases remaining between them. Germline-derived CDR1 and CDR2 are SEHNR and FQNEAQ (reference sequence). The CDR3 runs 13 residues. The rearrangement uses TRBV7-9 and TRBJ1-4; D gene unclear. The sequence came from a woman aged 55-70 years with urothelial cancer. The sample here was PBMCs, taken around atezolizumab (anti-PD-L1) treatment. The CDR3 region has the DNA TGTGCCAGCAGCTTCGGGTCTAATGAAAAACTGTTTTTT. Translating it yields CASSFGSNEKLFF.